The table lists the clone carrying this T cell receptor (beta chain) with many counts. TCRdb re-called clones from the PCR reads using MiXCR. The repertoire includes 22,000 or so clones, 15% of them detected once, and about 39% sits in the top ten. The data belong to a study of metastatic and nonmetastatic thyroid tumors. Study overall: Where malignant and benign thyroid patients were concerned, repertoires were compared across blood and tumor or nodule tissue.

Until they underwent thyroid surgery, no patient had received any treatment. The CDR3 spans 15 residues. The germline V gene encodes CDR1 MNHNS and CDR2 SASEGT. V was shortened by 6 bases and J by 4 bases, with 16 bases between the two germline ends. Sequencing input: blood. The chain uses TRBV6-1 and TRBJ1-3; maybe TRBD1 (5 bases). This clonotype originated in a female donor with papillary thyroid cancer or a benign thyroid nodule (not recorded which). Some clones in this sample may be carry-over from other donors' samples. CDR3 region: CASSLGGREGNTIYF. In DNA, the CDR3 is TGTGCCAGCAGCCTGGGGGGGAGGGAAGGAAACACCATATATTTT.